This T cell receptor beta chain was recorded in a study of blood T cell repertoires in COVID-19. Turning to the study itself: T cells, B-cell-depleted T cells, or PBMCs provided the cDNA or gDNA that served as material.

As originally analysed: Nucleated cell number was recorded as an estimate derived from reference gene primer amplification. Sequencing used immunoSEQ multiplex PCR; TCRdb keeps in-frame clones, though not all of them. The D gene and trimming were derived from the DNA, and the V and J assignments and clone size from that table. Found here are roughly 93,000 clones, 65% to 85% of them singletons; the top ten hold roughly 10%. Trimming took 7 bases from V and 4 from J, leaving 7 bases between them. The CDR3 spans 11 residues. CDR1 and CDR2 (germline): MNHEY, SVGAGI. This TCR came from a woman of 80 years or more with acute or convalescent COVID-19. Sequences were obtained from peripheral blood. The chain combines TRBV6-5 with TRBJ1-1, with D perhaps TRBD1 (6 bases). The CDR3 spells CASKGVTEAFF. CDR3 nucleotide sequence: TGTGCCAGCAAGGGGGTCACTGAAGCTTTCTTT.